The rows below give T cell receptor beta chains drawn from one sample of a study of T cells in Graves' hyperthyroidism and ophthalmopathy. TCRdb re-derived calls from the multiplex PCR reads in MiXCR, one entry per CDR3 protein. The table includes 550,000 to 650,000 distinct CDR3 sequences, around 15% detected once. The sample was blood. Receptors were obtained from a woman between 35 and 50 years old with Graves' hyperthyroidism. Each CDR3 is given with its conserved first and last residue. D genes are given only for firm matches. Some rows have no size entry. The others give once, few or many, or a class for an expanded clone.

v_call: TRBV9; clone_size: many; d_call: TRBD2; j_call: TRBJ2-1; cdr3_aa: CASSVLADVSYNEQFF; cdr3_nt: TGTGCCAGCAGCGTACTAGCGGACGTATCCTACAATGAGCAGTTCTTC
v_call: TRBV29-1; clone_size: many; d_call: TRBD1; j_call: TRBJ2-7; cdr3_aa: CSVRDSLYEQYF; cdr3_nt: TGCAGCGTTAGGGACAGCCTCTACGAGCAGTACTTC
v_call: TRBV12-5; clone_size: many; d_call: NA; j_call: TRBJ2-5; cdr3_aa: CASGLQGPGETQYF; cdr3_nt: TGTGCTAGTGGTTTACAGGGACCAGGGGAGACCCAGTACTTC
v_call: TRBV20-1; clone_size: NA; d_call: NA; j_call: TRBJ2-7; cdr3_aa: CSARSGIAVPYEQYF; cdr3_nt: TGCAGTGCTAGGTCGGGCATCGCCGTCCCCTACGAGCAGTACTTC
v_call: TRBV5-1; clone_size: many; d_call: NA; j_call: TRBJ2-1; cdr3_aa: CASSLMRGSYNEQFF; cdr3_nt: TGCGCCAGCAGCTTGATGCGGGGCTCCTACAATGAGCAGTTCTTC
v_call: TRBV20-1; clone_size: many; d_call: TRBD1; j_call: TRBJ1-2; cdr3_aa: CSAPRQGGNYGYTF; cdr3_nt: TGCAGTGCTCCGAGACAGGGGGGGAACTATGGCTACACCTTC
v_call: TRBV27; clone_size: many; d_call: NA; j_call: TRBJ2-5; cdr3_aa: CASSPGTVVRETQYF; cdr3_nt: TGTGCCAGCAGTCCCGGAACCGTAGTCCGGGAGACCCAGTACTTC
v_call: TRBV7-9; clone_size: many; d_call: NA; j_call: TRBJ2-7; cdr3_aa: CASSLDGSVAVSYEQYF; cdr3_nt: TGTGCCAGCAGCTTAGACGGATCGGTAGCGGTCTCCTACGAGCAGTACTTC
v_call: TRBV9; clone_size: many; d_call: NA; j_call: TRBJ1-1; cdr3_aa: CASRPLGMNTEAFF; cdr3_nt: TGTGCCAGCAGGCCCTTAGGGATGAACACTGAAGCTTTCTTT
v_call: TRBV4-2; clone_size: NA; d_call: TRBD2; j_call: TRBJ2-2; cdr3_aa: CASSPGLAGFSGELFF; cdr3_nt: TGTGCCAGCAGCCCCGGACTAGCGGGTTTTTCCGGGGAGCTGTTTTTT
v_call: TRBV6-1; clone_size: many; d_call: TRBD1; j_call: TRBJ2-7; cdr3_aa: CASSVRGTGFGNSSYEQYF; cdr3_nt: TGTGCCAGCAGTGTCAGAGGGACAGGTTTCGGCAACAGCTCCTACGAGCAGTACTTC
v_call: TRBV20-1; clone_size: many; d_call: TRBD1; j_call: TRBJ2-7; cdr3_aa: CSARDFLNRDRRSYEQYF; cdr3_nt: TGCAGTGCTAGAGATTTCTTGAACCGGGACAGGAGGTCCTACGAGCAGTACTTC
v_call: TRBV7-2; clone_size: many; d_call: TRBD2; j_call: TRBJ2-1; cdr3_aa: CASSPLGLAGVGEQFF; cdr3_nt: TGTGCCAGCAGCCCCTTAGGGCTAGCGGGAGTAGGTGAGCAGTTCTTC
v_call: TRBV5-4; clone_size: NA; d_call: TRBD2; j_call: TRBJ2-2; cdr3_aa: CASSLIAGANTGELFF; cdr3_nt: TGTGCCAGCAGCTTGATCGCGGGAGCGAACACCGGGGAGCTGTTTTTT
v_call: TRBV6-1; clone_size: many; d_call: NA; j_call: TRBJ1-1; cdr3_aa: CASSSNRGREGREAFF; cdr3_nt: TGTGCCAGCAGTTCTAATCGGGGCAGGGAGGGCCGTGAAGCTTTCTTT
v_call: TRBV19; clone_size: few; d_call: TRBD2; j_call: TRBJ2-2; cdr3_aa: CASSRLAEAGTGELFF; cdr3_nt: TGTGCCAGTAGTAGACTAGCGGAGGCCGGCACCGGGGAGCTGTTTTTT
v_call: TRBV4-1; clone_size: few; d_call: TRBD1; j_call: TRBJ1-3; cdr3_aa: CASSQGRQGAGGNTIYF; cdr3_nt: TGCGCCAGCAGCCAAGGTCGACAGGGGGCAGGTGGAAACACCATATATTTT
v_call: TRBV7-9; clone_size: NA; d_call: NA; j_call: TRBJ2-3; cdr3_aa: CASSRQDPDTQYF; cdr3_nt: TGTGCCAGCAGCCGACAGGACCCAGATACGCAGTATTTT
v_call: TRBV12-3/TRBV12-4; clone_size: many; d_call: NA; j_call: TRBJ2-7; cdr3_aa: CASSRTGNYEQYF; cdr3_nt: TGTGCCAGCAGTAGGACCGGTAACTACGAGCAGTACTTC
v_call: TRBV2; clone_size: NA; d_call: NA; j_call: TRBJ1-5; cdr3_aa: CASSEFRYLSNQPQHF; cdr3_nt: TGTGCCAGCAGTGAATTTCGGTATCTTAGCAATCAGCCCCAGCATTTT
v_call: TRBV4-1; clone_size: few; d_call: NA; j_call: TRBJ2-7; cdr3_aa: CASSQVHTSTYEQYF; cdr3_nt: TGCGCCAGCAGCCAAGTTCACACTAGCACCTACGAGCAGTACTTC
v_call: TRBV4-1; clone_size: few; d_call: TRBD1; j_call: TRBJ1-4; cdr3_aa: CASSEEILGPGTGNEKLFF; cdr3_nt: TGCGCCAGCAGCGAAGAAATATTGGGCCCCGGGACAGGGAATGAAAAACTGTTTTTT
v_call: TRBV4-2; clone_size: few; d_call: TRBD2; j_call: TRBJ2-1; cdr3_aa: CASSQDFTFGAGLKLSGNQQFF; cdr3_nt: TGTGCCAGCAGCCAAGATTTCACTTTCGGCGCCGGCCTAAAACTTAGCGGGAATCAGCAGTTCTTC
v_call: TRBV3-1; clone_size: many; d_call: TRBD1; j_call: TRBJ1-1; cdr3_aa: CASSQVWQGAGTEAFF; cdr3_nt: TGTGCCAGCAGCCAAGTGTGGCAGGGGGCGGGCACTGAAGCTTTCTTT
v_call: TRBV5-1; clone_size: few; d_call: NA; j_call: TRBJ1-4; cdr3_aa: CASSPGGETNEKLFF; cdr3_nt: TGCGCCAGCAGCCCAGGAGGGGAAACTAATGAAAAACTGTTTTTT
v_call: TRBV28; clone_size: few; d_call: NA; j_call: TRBJ1-5; cdr3_aa: CASRPTNQPQHF; cdr3_nt: TGTGCCAGCAGGCCCACCAATCAGCCCCAGCATTTT
v_call: TRBV12-3/TRBV12-4; clone_size: many; d_call: TRBD1; j_call: TRBJ2-2; cdr3_aa: CASSLIAGTGLTGELFF; cdr3_nt: TGTGCCAGCAGTTTAATCGCAGGGACAGGGTTAACCGGGGAGCTGTTTTTT
v_call: TRBV6-1; clone_size: few; d_call: NA; j_call: TRBJ2-1; cdr3_aa: CASSETAAGWSSYNEQFF; cdr3_nt: TGTGCCAGCAGTGAAACTGCCGCGGGATGGAGCTCCTACAATGAGCAGTTCTTC
v_call: TRBV3-1; clone_size: NA; d_call: TRBD2; j_call: TRBJ2-1; cdr3_aa: CASSVTSGNVHEQFF; cdr3_nt: TGTGCCAGCAGCGTGACTAGCGGGAATGTCCATGAGCAGTTCTTC
v_call: TRBV11-3; clone_size: few; d_call: NA; j_call: TRBJ2-6; cdr3_aa: CASRGPGANVLTF; cdr3_nt: TGTGCCAGCCGAGGTCCTGGGGCCAACGTCCTGACTTTC
v_call: TRBV28; clone_size: many; d_call: NA; j_call: TRBJ2-7; cdr3_aa: CASTPHTSSSYEQYF; cdr3_nt: TGTGCCAGCACCCCTCATACTTCCAGCTCCTACGAGCAGTACTTC